This T cell receptor (beta chain) was recorded in a study of cytomegalovirus exposure and HLA in healthy donors. General study points: In all likelihood, a cluster of highly shared sequence variants was a sequencing artifact. A later analysis found that most CMV-associated TCR beta chains appeared HLA-restricted. Some public TCRs appeared in many individuals, while most sequences were rare. As confirmed in vitro, a few CMV-associated chains were specific for CMV antigens.

With regard to this clone: What it binds is not known.

The germline CDR1 and CDR2 sequences are MNHNS and SASEGT. The CDR3 is 16 residues long. V lost 3 bases and J lost 7; bases outside the gene matches: 8. The PCR made use of 60 Vbeta and 13 Jbeta primers. Only in-frame clones appear in the TCRdb table, and some are missing; sequencing was by immunoSEQ multiplex PCR. Of 95,000 to 110,000 clones detected, around 72% appear once; the ten largest clones hold around 13%. The sample was PBMCs. The J gene is TRBJ2-1, the V gene TRBV6-1; 11 bases are shared with TRBD2. The TCR was taken from a woman between 35 and 50 years old in good health and CMV-seropositive. CDR3 sequence (DNA): TGTGCCAGCAGTGACCTAAGCAGACTAGCGGGGAATGAGCAGTTCTTC. Translating gives CASSDLSRLAGNEQFF.